The rows below give T cell receptor beta chains drawn from one sample of a study of blood T cell repertoires in COVID-19. TCRdb's table, derived via immunoSEQ multiplex PCR, lists solely in-frame clones and lacks some. The data show around 86,000 clones, roughly 84% seen once. Sequenced input: peripheral blood. Receptor source: a human donor in a cohort sampled during active COVID-19. The CDR3 runs from the conserved cysteine through the conserved F or W. The D gene is left open where the match is weak. Clone size is shown for a subset of rows, as once, few, many or a class of expanded clone.

>-|TRBJ1-2|TRBD1|TRBV19
TGTGCCAGTAGCCACAGGGGAGATGGCTACACCTTC
CASSHRGDGYTF
>few|TRBJ1-3|-|TRBV28
TGTGCCAGCAGTTTGGCTGTTGGAAACACCATATATTTT
CASSLAVGNTIYF
>-|TRBJ2-3|TRBD2|TRBV5-1
TGCGCCAGCAGCCGCTCCGGGACTAGCGGGGGGGCAACAGATACGCAGTATTTT
CASSRSGTSGGATDTQYF
>-|TRBJ1-1|-|TRBV5-1
TGCGCCAGCAGCTTGCGAGAGGGCACTGAAGCTTTCTTT
CASSLREGTEAFF
>-|TRBJ1-4|-|TRBV7-9
TGTGCCAGCAGCTTTGGACATAATTATGCAACTAATGAAAAACTGTTTTTT
CASSFGHNYATNEKLFF
>-|TRBJ2-5|-|TRBV5-1
TGCGCCAGCAGCTTACTTGTTGGAGAGACCCAGTACTTC
CASSLLVGETQYF
>few|TRBJ2-7|-|TRBV7-9
TGTGCCAGCAGCTTAGTCCCTACCTACGAGCAGTACTTC
CASSLVPTYEQYF
>-|TRBJ1-1|-|TRBV5-4
TGTGCCAGCAGCTTGGACCAGGGAGGAGGTGAAGCTTTCTTT
CASSLDQGGGEAFF
>-|TRBJ2-7|TRBD1|TRBV10-3
TGTGCCATCACTCCCGGGACAGGGGGCACCGACGAGCAGTACTTC
CAITPGTGGTDEQYF
>few|TRBJ1-1|-|TRBV9
TGTGCCAGCAGCGTAGCATCAGGGAACCCCACCGAAGCTTTCTTT
CASSVASGNPTEAFF
>-|TRBJ1-4|-|TRBV5-1
TGCGCCAGCAGCTTGGCCCCTGGCCTCGAGGGTGAAAAACTGTTTTTT
CASSLAPGLEGEKLFF
>-|TRBJ1-3|-|TRBV12-3/TRBV12-4
TGTGCCAGCAGGCGGAGCTCTGGAAACACCATATATTTT
CASRRSSGNTIYF
>-|TRBJ1-3|-|TRBV19
TGTGCCAGTAGTAGCCCGCCCGGCCTTTTTTTGGCGGACACCATATATTTT
CASSSPPGLFLADTIYF
>once|TRBJ2-6|TRBD1|TRBV19
TGTGCCAGTAGTAGGGGGACAGGGAGCTCTGGGGCCAACGTCCTGACTTTC
CASSRGTGSSGANVLTF
>-|TRBJ1-5|-|TRBV6-6
TGTGCCAGCAGTTCTGGGGCCTTTGGCAATCAGCCCCAGCATTTT
CASSSGAFGNQPQHF
>-|TRBJ2-5|-|TRBV5-1
TGCGCCAGCAGCTTGGATGTCGCGGAGACCCAGTACTTC
CASSLDVAETQYF